The 24 T cell receptor beta chains reported below all come from one sample, sequenced in a study of OX40 agonist ivuxolimab in advanced cancers. Profiled with immunoSEQ multiplex PCR; TCRdb holds only in-frame clones, not every one. The table has roughly 150,000 clones, roughly 94% seen once. The sample was CD4+ or CD8+ T cells sorted from blood, taken in a trial of the OX40 agonist ivuxolimab. The receptor set was obtained from an adult with an advanced solid tumor such as melanoma, head and neck, liver or kidney cancer.

J is TRBJ1-1 and V is TRBV10-1, with no clear D. Germline values: CDR1 WNHNN, CDR2 SYGVQD (reference sequence). The length of the CDR3 is 13 residues. With 5 bases removed from V and 0 bases from J, the gap between germline ends came to 7 bases. CDR3 bases: TGCGCCAGCAGTAGGGTTGTGAACACTGAAGCTTTCTTT. This translates into CASSRVVNTEAFF.

This clone has a single count. This chain uses TRBV6-4 with TRBJ2-2; D might be TRBD2 (6 bases). Trimming shortened V by 3 bases and J by 6 bases, and 17 bases separated the two germline ends. The length of the CDR3 is 16 residues. CDR1 MRHNA and CDR2 SNTAGT come from the germline V gene. CDR3: CASSERRVAYAGELFF. CDR3 DNA sequence: TGTGCCAGCAGTGAACGGAGGGTTGCATATGCCGGGGAGCTGTTTTTT.

V is TRBV7-8 and J is TRBJ2-3; 7 positions match TRBD1. This CDR3 region has 18 residues. In germline, CDR1 is SGHVS, CDR2 FQNEAQ. The ends lost 5 bases at V and 0 bases at J; junction bases unmatched: 14. DNA for the CDR3: TGTGCCAGCAGCCAGGACAGGCGAGGGTACCCCAGCACAGATACGCAGTATTTT. It is translated as CASSQDRRGYPSTDTQYF.

This clone has just a few counts. This sequence joins TRBV9 and TRBJ1-3; D unclear. Germline loops: CDR1 SGDLS, CDR2 YYNGEE. The CDR3 contains 13 residues. Trimming removed 7 bases from V and 2 bases from J, with 10 bases in between. The CDR3 loop is CASAEGPGNTIYF. The CDR3 coding sequence is TGTGCCAGCGCCGAGGGTCCTGGAAACACCATATATTTT. The entire variable domain, with the rest obtained from reference TRBV9 and TRBJ1-3, is as follows: DSGVTQTPKHLITATGQRVTLRCSPRSGDLSVYWYQQSLDQGLQFLIQYYNGEERAKGNILERFSAQQFPDLHSELNLSSLELGDSALYFCASAEGPGNTIYFGEGSWLTVV.

This clone was seen a handful of times. The chain combines TRBV5-1 with TRBJ2-5; no clear D gene. CDR3 length: 13 amino acids. Per germline, CDR1 SGHRS and CDR2 YFSETQ. V was clipped by 3 bases and J by 5 bases, with 11 bases between them. CDR3 nucleotide sequence: TGCGCCAGCAGCTCTTTTTTGGGGGAGACCCAGTACTTC. Encoded protein: CASSSFLGETQYF.

This clone was recorded once. CDR3 amino acids: CASSPRLAGSSYEQYF. The DNA for the CDR3 is TGTGCCAGTAGTCCCCGACTAGCGGGGAGCTCCTACGAGCAGTACTTC. The chain carries TRBV19 and TRBJ2-7; TRBD2 aligns across 11 bases. CDR1 is LNHDA, CDR2 SQIVND, per germline (reference sequence). This CDR3 spans 16 amino acids. Trimming removed 5 bases from V and 0 bases from J; junction bases left unmatched: 6.

The chain uses TRBV6-1 and TRBJ2-4, with no clear D. The CDR3 runs 15 residues. The ends were cut back, 6 bases at V and 2 bases at J, with 14 bases in the middle. Germline CDR1 MNHNS, CDR2 SASEGT. CDR3 region: CASSGRMDSKNIQYF. The CDR3 nucleotides read TGTGCCAGCAGCGGTCGTATGGATTCCAAAAACATTCAGTACTTC.

V is TRBV5-6 and J is TRBJ1-5; unclear D gene. From germline, CDR1 is SGHDT and CDR2 YYEEEE. This CDR3 region has 12 residues. V was trimmed by 2 bases and J by 16 bases, leaving 16 bases between them. CDR3 sequence: CASSFAGLPPHF. DNA for the CDR3: TGTGCCAGCAGCTTCGCTGGCCTTCCCCCACATTTT. Combining the CDR3 with reference TRBV5-6 and TRBJ1-5 gives the whole variable domain DAGVTQSPTHLIKTRGQQVTLRCSPKSGHDTVSWYQQALGQGPQFIFQYYEEEERQRGNFPDRFSGHQFPNYSSELNVNALLLGDSALYLCASSFAGLPPHFGDGTRLSIL.

Worth noting for this clone: Other DNA sequences of this sample code for an identical CDR3. The chain combines TRBV4-3 with TRBJ2-7, with D possibly matching TRBD1 (6 bases). Germline loops: CDR1 LGHNA, CDR2 YSLEER. This CDR3 region has 13 residues. V was cut by 0 bases and J by 3 bases, with 6 bases left in between. The CDR3 DNA reads TGCGCCAGCAGCCAAGACAGGGGCTACGAGCAGTACTTC. Translated, it gives CASSQDRGYEQYF.

In regard to this clone: Additional DNA sequences in this sample encode the identical CDR3. The V call is TRBV28, the J call TRBJ1-1; D might be TRBD1 (5 bases). Trimming took off 1 base at V and 2 bases at J, with 14 bases between the two ends. Germline assignment: CDR1 MDHEN and CDR2 SYDVKM. The CDR3 loop spans 16 amino acids. The CDR3 loop reads CASSLFRGRGNTEAFF. The CDR3 DNA is TGTGCCAGCAGTTTATTTCGGGGGAGGGGAAACACTGAAGCTTTCTTT.

CDR3 residues: CASSLTDRGRPSYEQYF. The CDR3, as DNA: TGTGCCAGCAGCTTGACGGACAGGGGCCGCCCGTCCTACGAGCAGTACTTC. This chain connects TRBV5-8 to TRBJ2-7; 9 bases fit TRBD1. This CDR3 is 17 amino acids long. CDR1 is SGHTS and CDR2 is YDEGEE in the germline V gene. The J segment lost 1 base and the V segment lost 1 base, leaving 9 bases of the junction unmatched.

The chain is built from TRBV20-1 and TRBJ2-7, with D hard to call. Trimming stripped 5 bases from V and 1 base from J, with 6 bases between. CDR1 is DFQATT and CDR2 is SNEGSKA in the germline V gene (reference sequence). This CDR3 region has 11 residues. In nucleotides, the CDR3 is TGCAGTGCTTCTCAATCCTACGAGCAGTACTTC. This sequence encodes CSASQSYEQYF.

The chain recombines TRBV7-8 with TRBJ1-5, with D perhaps matching TRBD1 (5 bases). V gave up 3 bases and J gave up 5 bases, with 8 bases separating them. There are 13 residues in the CDR3. In germline, CDR1 is SGHVS, CDR2 FQNEAQ. CDR3 residues: CASSFGGDQPQHF. The CDR3 bases are TGTGCCAGCAGCTTCGGGGGAGATCAGCCCCAGCATTTT.

This chain uses TRBV5-1 with TRBJ1-4; no clear D. V lost 2 bases and J lost 0, with 5 bases in between. Germline V gene lookup returns CDR1 SGHRS and CDR2 YFSETQ. The CDR3 sequence is 14 residues long. CDR3 nucleotides: TGCGCCAGCAGCTTTTCGGCAACTAATGAAAAACTGTTTTTT. Encoded protein: CASSFSATNEKLFF.

The J gene is TRBJ2-7, the V gene TRBV2; 10 bases line up with TRBD2. This CDR3 has 15 residues. J gave up 2 bases and V 6 bases, and 7 bases lay outside the gene matches. Germline loops: CDR1 SNHLY, CDR2 FYNNEI. The CDR3 region is CASRRLAGAPYEQYF. CDR3 in DNA: TGTGCCAGCAGGAGGCTAGCGGGAGCCCCCTACGAGCAGTACTTC.

This clone is a singleton in its sample. The V gene is TRBV11-2, the J gene TRBJ1-1; 12 bases fit TRBD1. The V segment lost 6 bases and the J segment 0 bases; nucleotides outside the gene matches: 11. The length of the CDR3 is 18 residues. CDR1 is SGHAT, CDR2 FQNNGV, per germline. The CDR3 bases are TGTGCCAGCAGTCGAGCGGCGGGACAGGGGGCCGTGAACACTGAAGCTTTCTTT. Translated: CASSRAAGQGAVNTEAFF. Using reference TRBV11-2 and TRBJ1-1 for the parts outside the CDR3, the full variable domain is EAGVAQSPRYKIIEKRQSVAFWCNPISGHATLYWYQQILGQGPKLLIQFQNNGVVDDSQLPKDRFSAERLKGVDSTLKIQPAKLEDSAVYLCASSRAAGQGAVNTEAFFGQGTRLTVV.

The rearrangement links TRBV30 to TRBJ1-5; TRBD1 agrees at 7 bases. CDR3 length equals 12 residues. Germline CDR1 reads GTSNPN; CDR2 reads SVGIG (reference sequence). The junction had 2 bases not matched to a gene; V was cut back by 5 bases and J by 4 bases. CDR3 region: CAWSTGNQPQHF. CDR3 coding DNA: TGTGCCTGGTCGACAGGGAATCAGCCCCAGCATTTT.

The chain recombines TRBV18 with TRBJ1-5, with TRBD1 matching 7 bases. Germline CDR1 reads KGHSH; CDR2 reads LQKENI. CDR3 length: 15 residues. V was clipped by 5 bases and J by 6 bases; unmatched bases: 10. The CDR3 DNA follows: TGTGCCAGCTCAGGAAGACAGGGTAGGGTTCAGCCCCAGCATTTT. Protein product: CASSGRQGRVQPQHF. The full variable domain, with the rest looked up from reference TRBV18 and TRBJ1-5, is NAGVMQNPRHLVRRRGQEARLRCSPMKGHSHVYWYRQLPEEGLKFMVYLQKENIIDESGMPKERFSAEFPKEGPSILRIQQVVRGDSAAYFCASSGRQGRVQPQHFGDGTRLSIL.

The chain recombines TRBV28 with TRBJ1-4; TRBD1 might be the D (5 bases). The CDR3 consists of 15 residues. CDR1 MDHEN and CDR2 SYDVKM come from the germline V gene. V lost 1 base and J 0 bases, leaving 6 bases between the germline ends. The CDR3 loop reads CASSLLGATNEKLFF. The CDR3 bases are TGTGCCAGCAGTTTATTGGGGGCAACTAATGAAAAACTGTTTTTT.

The gene calls are TRBV6-4 and TRBJ1-5; D call uncertain. This CDR3 spans 14 amino acids. CDR1 is MRHNA and CDR2 is SNTAGT in the germline V gene. V lost 4 bases and J lost 6, with 13 bases in between. The CDR3 bases are TGTGCCAGCAGTGCGGCGGTAGGCAGTCAGCCCCAGCATTTT. Protein product: CASSAAVGSQPQHF.

The gene calls are TRBV6-6 and TRBJ2-3; 8 positions agree with TRBD2. The CDR3 covers 15 residues. Germline V gene sequence: CDR1 MNHNY, CDR2 SVGAGI (reference sequence). With V trimmed by 5 bases and J by 4 bases, 8 bases remained unmatched. The CDR3: CASSPGAGGPDTQYF. CDR3 nucleotide sequence: TGTGCCAGCAGTCCCGGGGCGGGGGGCCCAGATACGCAGTATTTT.

The chain has TRBV5-8 and TRBJ1-2; D uncertain. The CDR3 contains 13 residues. From germline, CDR1 is SGHTS and CDR2 YDEGEE. Trimming cost V 1 base and J 7 bases, with 11 bases left between them. The CDR3 DNA sequence: TGTGCCAGCAGCTTGAAACATGTTCGTGGCTACACCTTC. Its translation is CASSLKHVRGYTF.

The chain employs TRBV7-2 and TRBJ2-3; 10 nucleotides line up with TRBD2. Germline values: CDR1 SGHTA, CDR2 FQGNSA. This CDR3 comprises 16 residues. With 6 bases clipped from V and 3 bases from J, the junction kept 9 bases outside the gene matches. The CDR3 DNA is TGTGCCAGCAGTCAACTAGCGGGACTAGTAACAGATACGCAGTATTTT. Its translation is CASSQLAGLVTDTQYF.

The CDR3 protein is CASSFLAGGSYEQYF. The CDR3, as DNA: TGTGCCAGCAGCTTCCTAGCGGGAGGGTCCTACGAGCAGTACTTC. The chain is built from TRBV11-1 and TRBJ2-7, with 12 bases identical to TRBD2. J gave up 1 base and V 3 bases, and 1 base lay outside the gene matches. The germline gives CDR1 SGHAT, CDR2 FQDESV (reference sequence). The CDR3 contains 15 residues.